These 19 T cell receptor beta chains were sequenced from one sample in a study of identical twins. One entry per CDR3 protein, called by TCRdb with MiXCR from the 5' RACE reads. The sample lists about 490,000 distinct CDR3 sequences; 13% to 15% were seen once. This same sample was also part of a study on yellow fever vaccine responses in identical twins.

What was sequenced was CD4+ T cells sorted from blood. These TCRs come from a woman aged 18-30 years in good health.

The chain joins TRBV18 to TRBJ2-7, with 7 bases identical to TRBD1. J was trimmed by 4 bases and V by 4 bases; bases with no gene match: 7. The CDR3 extends over 14 amino acids. From germline, CDR1 is KGHSH and CDR2 LQKENI. The CDR3 sequence is CASSRTGTEYEQYF. CDR3 DNA sequence: TGTGCCAGCTCACGTACCGGGACAGAGTACGAGCAGTACTTC.

In its sample, this clonotype was seen a few times. This rearrangement joins TRBV5-1 to TRBJ2-1; TRBD2 matches at 13 bases. The germline V gene encodes CDR1 SGHRS and CDR2 YFSETQ. The CDR3 runs 15 residues. The V and J ends lost 3 bases and 7 bases, in that order; junction bases with no gene match: 4. CDR3: CASSSGLAGSNEQFF. CDR3 bases: TGCGCCAGCAGCTCGGGACTAGCGGGAAGTAATGAGCAGTTCTTC. Based on the CDR3 plus reference TRBV5-1 and TRBJ2-1, the full variable domain is KAGVTQTPRYLIKTRGQQVTLSCSPISGHRSVSWYQQTPGQGLQFLFEYFSETQRNKGNFPGRFSGRQFSNSRSEMNVSTLELGDSALYLCASSSGLAGSNEQFFGPGTRLTVL.

The chain has TRBV10-1 and TRBJ1-2, with 12 bases fitting TRBD1. This CDR3 is 15 amino acids long. V lost 6 bases, J lost 4 bases, and 6 bases stayed unmatched. CDR1 and CDR2 from the germline V gene are WNHNN and SYGVQD (reference sequence). CDR3 sequence reads: CASSPGTGGFYGYTF. In DNA, the CDR3 is TGCGCCAGCAGCCCCGGGACAGGGGGCTTCTATGGCTACACCTTC.

V is TRBV3-1 and J is TRBJ2-3; 7 nucleotides agree with TRBD2. CDR1 and CDR2 (germline): LGHDT, YNNKEL (reference sequence). This CDR3 has 14 amino acids. Trimming at V came to 6 bases and at J to 0 bases, leaving 3 bases not matched to a gene. In DNA, the CDR3 is TGTGCCAGCAGGGACGGGGGGAGCACAGATACGCAGTATTTT. Translating gives CASRDGGSTDTQYF.

The sample holds a few counts of this clonotype. The genes are TRBV13 and TRBJ2-5; 13 bases agree with TRBD2. J was trimmed by 6 bases and V by 5 bases; bases with no gene match: 6. Germline lookup yields CDR1 PRHDT and CDR2 FYEKMQ (reference sequence). This CDR3 region has 15 residues. CDR3 amino acids: CASSLQGLAGKTQYF. The DNA for the CDR3 is TGTGCCAGCAGCCTCCAGGGACTAGCGGGAAAGACCCAGTACTTC.

The chain has TRBV2 and TRBJ2-1; D possibly corresponds to TRBD2 (5 bases). This CDR3 is 14 amino acids long. The V gene's germline CDR1 is SNHLY and CDR2 FYNNEI. Trimming took 5 bases from V and 2 from J, leaving 10 bases between them. The CDR3 region is CASSTTRTYNEQFF. The CDR3, as DNA: TGTGCCAGCAGTACCACTAGGACCTACAATGAGCAGTTCTTC. Supplemented by reference TRBV2 and TRBJ2-1, the full variable domain reads EPEVTQTPSHQVTQMGQEVILRCVPISNHLYFYWYRQILGQKVEFLVSFYNNEISEKSEIFDDQFSVERPDGSNFTLKIRSTKLEDSAMYFCASSTTRTYNEQFFGPGTRLTVL.

A few counts support this clonotype. The rearrangement links TRBV20-1 to TRBJ2-5; 11 bases agree with TRBD2. Germline CDR1 DFQATT, CDR2 SNEGSKA (reference sequence). The CDR3 is 15 residues long. The ends lost 6 bases at V and 1 base at J; junction bases unmatched: 7. This chain's CDR3 is CSAFGTSGPQETQYF. In DNA, the CDR3 is TGCAGTGCCTTCGGGACTAGCGGACCCCAAGAGACCCAGTACTTC.

The CDR3 DNA follows: TGTGCCAGCAGCCAAGTAGTAGCGAGCTCCTACGAGCAGTACTTC. Translation: CASSQVVASSYEQYF. This chain uses TRBV3-1 with TRBJ2-7; a possible D gene is TRBD2 (5 bases). Germline V gives CDR1 LGHDT, CDR2 YNNKEL (reference sequence). Deletions cut 1 base from V and 0 bases from J, with 10 bases between. This CDR3 has 15 residues.

The rearrangement joins TRBV29-1 to TRBJ2-2; TRBD1 matches 9 bases. V was clipped by 7 bases and J by 1 base; unmatched bases: 1. Germline V gives CDR1 SQVTM, CDR2 ANQGSEA. The CDR3 is made up of 13 amino acids. The CDR3 DNA follows: TGCAGCGGGGACAGGGAGAACACCGGGGAGCTGTTTTTT. It specifies CSGDRENTGELFF.

This clonotype was counted only a few times. V and J are TRBV20-1 and TRBJ1-1; D remains ambiguous. The germline gives CDR1 DFQATT, CDR2 SNEGSKA (reference sequence). The CDR3 consists of 16 residues. Trimming removed 3 bases at V and 2 bases at J, with 19 bases between. CDR3 in amino acids: CSASPSVGRENTEAFF. The CDR3 DNA reads TGCAGTGCTAGCCCATCGGTCGGCCGAGAAAACACTGAAGCTTTCTTT.

This clonotype came up a few times. V usage is TRBV7-6 and J usage is TRBJ2-5; no firm D call. The CDR3 runs to 14 residues. CDR1 and CDR2 (germline): SGHVS, FNYEAQ. V was pared by 3 bases and J by 3 bases, with 11 bases between. The chain's CDR3 is CASSFYPKEETQYF. The CDR3 DNA follows: TGTGCCAGCAGCTTCTACCCTAAGGAAGAGACCCAGTACTTC.

In DNA form, the CDR3 reads TGTGCCAGCAGTTTCCCCAGGGGGCCCTCAAATGAAAAACTGTTTTTT. It specifies CASSFPRGPSNEKLFF. V usage is TRBV28 and J usage is TRBJ1-4, with 8 bases that match TRBD1. CDR3 length equals 16 residues. The V gene end was trimmed by 3 bases and the J gene end by 5 bases; junction bases not matched to a gene: 8. Germline-derived CDR1 and CDR2 are MDHEN and SYDVKM.

The sample holds a few counts of this clonotype. The CDR3 loop is CSARVISYNEQFF. The CDR3 coding sequence is TGCAGTGCTAGAGTGATCAGTTACAATGAGCAGTTCTTC. V gene TRBV20-1 combines with J gene TRBJ2-1; no definite D call. The CDR3 is 13 residues long. From germline, CDR1 is DFQATT and CDR2 SNEGSKA (reference sequence). V was shortened by 1 base and J by 4 bases, with 8 bases between the two germline ends.

The chain is built from TRBV20-1 and TRBJ2-4; D unclear. In germline, CDR1 is DFQATT, CDR2 SNEGSKA (reference sequence). The CDR3 sequence is 15 residues long. The V end lost 6 bases, the J end lost 0 bases, and 15 bases lay between the germline ends. The CDR3 spells CSAPPASVAKNIQYF. The CDR3, as DNA: TGCAGTGCCCCACCAGCGTCAGTAGCCAAAAACATTCAGTACTTC.

This clonotype has at least ten counts. The rearrangement links TRBV29-1 to TRBJ2-5; maybe TRBD2 (5 bases). Germline V gene data show CDR1 as SQVTM and CDR2 as ANQGSEA. The CDR3 is 12 residues long. The ends were cut back, 2 bases at V and 5 bases at J, with 9 bases in the middle. CDR3 residues: CSVEFSGETQYF. DNA for the CDR3: TGCAGCGTTGAATTTTCGGGGGAGACCCAGTACTTC.

This clonotype was observed at least ten times. This rearrangement joins TRBV12-3 or TRBV12-4 to TRBJ1-1; maybe TRBD1 (5 bases). V gave up 3 bases and J gave up 4 bases, with 12 bases separating them. The CDR3 loop spans 14 amino acids. CDR3 loop: CASSLGLSGTEAFF. Here the CDR3 DNA reads TGTGCCAGCAGTTTGGGACTCAGCGGCACTGAAGCTTTCTTT.

This chain uses TRBV5-1 with TRBJ2-3; a weak D match, TRBD1 (8 bases). Germline V CDR1 and CDR2: SGHRS, YFSETQ. The CDR3 has 16 amino acids. The V end was cut by 4 bases, the J end by 4 bases, with 19 bases between. CDR3 coding DNA: TGCGCCAGCAGCCGGGGGGCAGGGGGCGGAGCAGATACGCAGTATTTT. It codes for CASSRGAGGGADTQYF.

The chain links TRBV10-3 to TRBJ2-2; maybe TRBD2 (5 bases). V shed 6 bases and J shed 4 bases, with 12 bases lying between them. From germline, CDR1 is ENHRY and CDR2 SYGVKD. The CDR3 length is 14 residues. Written as DNA, the CDR3 is TGTGCCATCAGGGACTTGGTGGGCACCGGGGAGCTGTTTTTT. This sequence encodes CAIRDLVGTGELFF.

This clonotype turned up a few times. The gene calls are TRBV4-1 and TRBJ2-5; D possibly uses TRBD1 or TRBD2 (6 bases each). The CDR3 covers 15 residues. Germline V gene data show CDR1 as MGHRA and CDR2 as YSYEKL. Trimming cost V 1 base and J 4 bases, with 13 bases left between them. This chain's CDR3 is CASSQVVGGRETQYF. DNA of the CDR3: TGCGCCAGCAGCCAAGTCGTAGGGGGGAGAGAGACCCAGTACTTC.